Included here is one TCR beta chain sequence, with context. The length of the CDR3 is 17 residues. The V end lost 3 bases, the J end lost 4 bases, and 19 bases lay between the germline ends. Germline values: CDR1 PRHDT, CDR2 FYEKMQ (reference sequence). The sample is drawn from a study of blood T cell repertoires in COVID-19. Overall study context: Acute and convalescent COVID-19 samples came from the United States, Italy and Spain. From T cells, B-cell-depleted T cells, or PBMCs came the material, which was cDNA or gDNA.

For recovered donors of Cohort 3, there were two negative PCRs, clearance, or symptom resolution. In the original workflow: Amplified reference gene primers provided the basis for estimating nucleated cell counts. Assay used: immunoSEQ multiplex PCR; TCRdb lists only in-frame clones, some missing. V and J calls and clone size are those listed in that table; D and trimming were worked out from the DNA. The top ten clones hold around 7.8% of a sample with roughly 140,000 clones, 80% to 90% of them seen once. The sequencing input was PBMCs or T cells enriched from blood (not recorded which). The chain recombines TRBV13 with TRBJ1-3; D remains unclear. The sequence was obtained from a man between 45 and 60 years old who had recovered from COVID-19. DNA for the CDR3: TGTGCCAGCAGCTTCCCATACCGGGAGCCCAAGGGAAACACCATATATTTT. As protein: CASSFPYREPKGNTIYF.